This T cell receptor beta chain was obtained from a study of spatial heterogeneity in lung cancer. About the research overall: Sequencing consistently turned up more beta-chain sequences than alpha-chain sequences. The study observed each unique TCR and UMI combination more than ten times on average in raw reads. Study-level results: Tumor TCRs that were ubiquitous and expanded showed up in blood more at resection than follow-up.

As for time point: sample taken at primary tumor resection. Tumor, nontumor lung or frozen PBMC supplied whole RNA, sequenced without sorting. Patients with untreated early-stage non-small cell lung cancer, numbering 72, were the donors. This clonotype showed up many times. Its antigen is undetermined. This CDR3 region has 13 residues. Trimming removed 8 bases at V and 1 base at J, with 12 bases between. Germline loops: CDR1 MNHNS, CDR2 SASEGT. One entry per CDR3 protein, called by TCRdb with MiXCR from the 5' RACE reads. The profile shows some 25,000 distinct CDR3 sequences, 4% to 6% of them singletons.

The chain carries TRBV6-1 and TRBJ2-7, with a tentative D call TRBD1 (6 bases). This clonotype was sampled from a male donor with early-stage non-small cell lung cancer. The sample in question was PBMCs, obtained at surgery. The CDR3 loop reads CASGSGTSYEQYF. In nucleotides, the CDR3 is TGTGCCAGCGGTTCCGGGACATCCTACGAGCAGTACTTC.